The clone carrying this T cell receptor beta chain has more than one count but fewer than ten. These data belong to a study of T-cell reconstitution after alpha-beta-depleted transplantation in children. Germline CDR1 SGHRS, CDR2 YFSETQ. The CDR3 runs 14 residues. Between the trimmed V and J ends, which lost 1 base and 3 bases, there was a span of 11 bases. The TCRbeta library was prepared with unique molecular identifiers. TCRdb reanalysed the PCR reads using MiXCR and keeps one entry per CDR3 protein. Here the sample spans roughly 420,000 distinct CDR3 sequences, 15% to 20% being singletons. This sequence originates from a boy younger than two who had a stem cell transplant for Wiskott-Aldrich syndrome, so the T cells may come from the graft donor. This chain connects TRBV5-1 to TRBJ2-7; D call uncertain. Sequencing used PBMCs, mostly from graft donor cells, obtained 360 days after TCRalphabeta/CD19-depleted stem cell transplant. The CDR3 sequence is CASSLQRSSYEQYF. CDR3 DNA sequence: TGCGCCAGCAGCTTGCAGAGGTCCAGCTACGAGCAGTACTTC. Supplemented by reference TRBV5-1 and TRBJ2-7, the full variable domain reads KAGVTQTPRYLIKTRGQQVTLSCSPISGHRSVSWYQQTPGQGLQFLFEYFSETQRNKGNFPGRFSGRQFSNSRSEMNVSTLELGDSALYLCASSLQRSSYEQYFGPGTRLTVT.